Listed below are T cell receptor beta chains from one sample, sequenced in a study of chronic HIV infection and antiretroviral therapy. TCRdb passed the 5' RACE reads through MiXCR, listing each CDR3 protein once. The sample comprises about 48,000 distinct CDR3 sequences, approximately 19% of which are singletons, and 2.8% rests with the top ten. Sequencing input: peripheral blood. Receptors were obtained from an adult who had HIV and had not received antiretroviral therapy, or was an uninfected healthy control (not recorded which). The CDR3 runs from the conserved cysteine through the conserved F or W. The D gene is left open where the match is weak. A clone size is listed for some rows: how often the clone was seen (once, few, many), or a class if it is expanded.

TRBV12-3/TRBV12-4,TRBJ1-4,few,NA,CASSSRGREKLFF,TGTGCCAGCAGTTCCAGGGGCCGTGAAAAACTGTTTTTT
TRBV4-1,TRBJ2-3,few,TRBD2,CASSQDRATSGLTDTQYF,TGCGCCAGCAGCCAAGATAGGGCCACTAGCGGGTTGACAGATACGCAGTATTTT
TRBV7-8,TRBJ1-5,few,NA,CASSGGQQGNQPQHF,TGTGCCAGCAGCGGAGGCCAACAGGGCAATCAGCCCCAGCATTTT
TRBV20-1,TRBJ2-2,NA,TRBD1,CSARPRDRTNTGELFF,TGCAGTGCTAGGCCCCGGGACAGGACGAACACCGGGGAGCTGTTTTTT
TRBV6-5,TRBJ2-3,NA,TRBD1,CASSTEGATDTQYF,TGTGCCAGCAGTACCGAGGGGGCCACAGATACGCAGTATTTT
TRBV14,TRBJ2-2,NA,NA,CASSQDSFLTGELFF,TGTGCCAGCAGCCAAGATTCCTTCCTAACCGGGGAGCTGTTTTTT
TRBV6-1,TRBJ2-1,few,NA,CASRDRLAMGADNEQFF,TGTGCCAGCAGGGATAGACTAGCTATGGGGGCGGACAATGAGCAGTTCTTC
TRBV10-3,TRBJ2-5,few,NA,CATRGRDYEETQYF,TGTGCCACCAGGGGCCGGGACTATGAGGAGACCCAGTACTTC
TRBV5-1,TRBJ1-6,NA,NA,CASSQGRDNSPLHF,TGCGCCAGCTCCCAGGGCAGGGATAATTCACCCCTCCACTTT
TRBV25-1,TRBJ2-5,NA,NA,CASSQRGIQETQYF,TGTGCCAGCAGTCAAAGGGGAATTCAAGAGACCCAGTACTTC
TRBV12-3/TRBV12-4,TRBJ1-2,few,NA,CASSSRAVLGYTF,TGTGCCAGCAGTTCCCGCGCGGTCCTTGGCTACACCTTC
TRBV28,TRBJ2-6,once,NA,CASSRPGSGANVLTF,TGTGCCAGCAGTAGACCAGGGTCTGGGGCCAACGTCCTGACTTTC
TRBV11-2,TRBJ2-3,few,TRBD2,CASRPLGAGGGTDTQYF,TGTGCCAGCAGGCCACTCGGAGCGGGAGGAGGCACAGATACGCAGTATTTT
TRBV4-1,TRBJ2-6,NA,TRBD1,CASSQAGQASGANVLTF,TGCGCCAGCAGCCAAGCTGGACAGGCGTCTGGGGCCAACGTCCTGACTTTC
TRBV28,TRBJ2-3,NA,NA,CASSLNGPRADTQYF,TGTGCCAGCAGTTTAAACGGCCCGAGGGCAGATACGCAGTATTTT
TRBV5-8,TRBJ1-4,once,NA,CASSFVLTGTNEKLFF,TGTGCCAGCAGCTTCGTTTTGACGGGAACTAATGAAAAACTGTTTTTT
TRBV28,TRBJ1-2,few,NA,CASGGGPVGYTF,TGTGCCAGCGGGGGCGGGCCGGTAGGCTACACCTTC
TRBV11-2,TRBJ1-1,NA,NA,CASSTYRASNTEAFF,TGTGCCAGCAGCACATACAGGGCCTCGAACACTGAAGCTTTCTTT
TRBV5-4,TRBJ2-7,few,NA,CASSLGEPYEQYF,TGTGCCAGCAGCTTGGGGGAGCCCTACGAGCAGTACTTC
TRBV5-5,TRBJ1-3,few,TRBD1,CASSRDSPNSGNTIYF,TGTGCCAGCAGCCGGGACAGCCCAAACTCTGGAAACACCATATATTTT
TRBV21-1,TRBJ2-1,NA,NA,CASGGREYNEQFF,TGTGCCAGCGGAGGCAGGGAATACAATGAGCAGTTCTTC
TRBV7-2,TRBJ2-3,few,NA,CASSYGGAPDTQYF,TGTGCCAGCAGCTATGGGGGGGCTCCGGATACGCAGTATTTT
TRBV10-3,TRBJ2-7,NA,TRBD2,CASSSGSTGNEQYF,TGTGCCTCTTCTAGCGGGAGTACCGGCAACGAGCAGTACTTC
TRBV29-1,TRBJ2-1,NA,TRBD2,CSAVTAGRSPNEQFF,TGCAGCGCCGTAACAGCGGGACGGTCCCCCAATGAGCAGTTCTTC
TRBV12-3/TRBV12-4,TRBJ1-1,few,NA,CASSPIWNTEAFF,TGTGCCAGCAGCCCCATATGGAACACTGAAGCTTTCTTT
TRBV6-4,TRBJ2-1,few,NA,CASSVERGNEQFF,TGTGCCAGCAGTGTAGAAAGAGGGAATGAGCAGTTCTTC
TRBV27,TRBJ2-2,NA,NA,CASSLQAPPPGELFF,TGTGCCAGCAGCCTACAGGCGCCCCCCCCCGGGGAGCTGTTTTTT
TRBV15,TRBJ2-5,few,NA,CATSRDPGHQETQYF,TGTGCCACCAGCAGAGACCCAGGGCACCAAGAGACCCAGTACTTC